This entry lists 14 T cell receptor beta chains sequenced from one sample in a study of persistence of HIV-infected CD4 T cells. Antigen specificity for these receptors is unknown. The stimulus was lysate of CMV-infected fibroblasts, about 10 ug/mL. CD40L/CD69 double-negative CD45RO-high memory CD4+ T cells were collected. The immunoSEQ assay was version 4, run in survey mode. The repertoire was sequenced with immunoSEQ multiplex PCR; TCRdb's copy has only in-frame clones and lacks some. In the table there are approximately 31,000 clones, 80% to 90% of which are singletons. Specimen: CD4+ T cells sorted from PBMCs after approximately 20-hour stimulation, collected from a patient who received antiretroviral therapy. The receptors shown here come from an adult man with HIV who was CMV-seropositive.

This chain joins TRBV27 and TRBJ2-3; 9 nucleotides agree with TRBD1. This CDR3 is 14 amino acids long. Trimming at V came to 4 bases and at J to 5 bases, leaving 4 bases not matched to a gene. The germline CDR1 and CDR2 sequences are MNHEY and SMNVEV (reference sequence). The CDR3 protein is CASSYTGGIDTQYF. CDR3 DNA sequence: TGTGCCAGCAGTTATACAGGGGGCATAGATACGCAGTATTTT.

Turning to this clone: Different DNA sequences within this sample yield the same CDR3. The gene calls are TRBV5-1 and TRBJ2-3, with 8 bases matching TRBD1. V was clipped by 0 bases and J by 3 bases; unmatched bases: 6. This CDR3 comprises 16 residues. Per germline, CDR1 SGHRS and CDR2 YFSETQ. The CDR3 DNA reads as TGCGCCAGCAGCTTGGAAGCAGGGGGCAGGACAGATACGCAGTATTTT. It yields the protein CASSLEAGGRTDTQYF. Full variable domain (rest looked up from reference TRBV5-1 and TRBJ2-3): KAGVTQTPRYLIKTRGQQVTLSCSPISGHRSVSWYQQTPGQGLQFLFEYFSETQRNKGNFPGRFSGRQFSNSRSEMNVSTLELGDSALYLCASSLEAGGRTDTQYFGPGTRLTVL.

The V call is TRBV7-2, the J call TRBJ1-1; TRBD1 might be the D (6 bases). CDR1 and CDR2 from the germline V gene are SGHTA and FQGNSA. The V end lost 3 bases, the J end lost 4 bases, and 9 bases lay between the germline ends. The CDR3 runs 13 residues. Here the CDR3 DNA reads TGTGCCAGCAGCTTCGGCAGGGGCACTGAAGCTTTCTTT. It yields the protein CASSFGRGTEAFF.

V usage is TRBV3-1 (or the pseudogene TRBV3-2) and J usage is TRBJ1-5; D possibly corresponds to TRBD1 (6 bases). Germline CDR1 and CDR2: LGHDT and YNNKEL (reference sequence). V lost 3 bases to trimming and J lost 1 base, with 10 bases between them. The CDR3 runs to 15 residues. CDR3 DNA sequence: TGTGCCAGCAGCCAGGAGGGGGGAAGCAATCAGCCCCAGCATTTT. It is translated as CASSQEGGSNQPQHF.

The chain recombines TRBV7-3 with TRBJ2-1, with TRBD2 as a possible D gene (6 bases). The CDR3 has 16 residues. CDR1 SGHTA and CDR2 FQGTGA come from the germline V gene. V was shortened by 5 bases and J by 8 bases, with 22 bases between the two germline ends. This CDR3 reads CASSLSGLRGADEQFF. The CDR3 DNA reads as TGTGCCAGCAGCCTCAGCGGACTAAGAGGAGCGGATGAGCAGTTCTTC.

The chain recombines TRBV3-1 (or the pseudogene TRBV3-2) with TRBJ1-5; D unresolved. CDR1 and CDR2 (germline): LGHDT, YNNKEL (reference sequence). Between the trimmed V and J ends, which lost 1 base and 0 bases, there was a span of 10 bases. There are 16 residues in the CDR3. CDR3 in amino acids: CASSQGISLSNQPQHF. The CDR3 DNA follows: TGTGCCAGCAGCCAAGGCATCTCCCTTAGCAATCAGCCCCAGCATTTT.

The V and J genes are TRBV10-3 and TRBJ2-3; D uncertain. This CDR3 contains 14 residues. Germline assignment: CDR1 ENHRY and CDR2 SYGVKD. CDR3 bases: TGTGTCACCATGCATAGTGGGGTCACAGATACGCAGTATTTT. Translating gives CVTMHSGVTDTQYF.

V is TRBV9 and J is TRBJ2-2; TRBD1 or TRBD2 may be the D gene (7 bases each). V was trimmed by 6 bases and J by 1 base, leaving 13 bases between them. CDR3 length: 15 residues. Looked up from germline, CDR1 is SGDLS and CDR2 is YYNGEE. CDR3: CASNPRGGNTGELFF. In DNA, the CDR3 is TGTGCCAGCAACCCCAGGGGGGGGAACACCGGGGAGCTGTTTTTT.

The V gene is TRBV19, the J gene TRBJ2-7; maybe TRBD1 (7 bases). V was clipped by 5 bases and J by 2 bases, with 16 bases between them. CDR1 and CDR2 (germline): LNHDA, SQIVND (reference sequence). The CDR3 is 15 amino acids. The CDR3 loop reads CASSDAGQIPYEQYF. The CDR3 coding sequence is TGTGCCAGTAGTGACGCGGGACAGATACCCTACGAGCAGTACTTC.

The chain uses TRBV3-1 (or the pseudogene TRBV3-2) and TRBJ1-4, with 7 bases that match TRBD1. The V segment lost 2 bases and the J segment 7 bases; nucleotides outside the gene matches: 10. Per germline, CDR1 LGHDT and CDR2 YNNKEL (reference sequence). The CDR3 consists of 16 residues. The CDR3 bases are TGTGCCAGCAGCCAATTCCAGGGGGGGAGAGGTGAAAAACTGTTTTTT. Translated: CASSQFQGGRGEKLFF.

The genes are TRBV2 and TRBJ2-7; D call uncertain. V was clipped by 3 bases and J by 0 bases, with 3 bases between them. The CDR3 has 12 residues. Germline CDR1 SNHLY, CDR2 FYNNEI. DNA for the CDR3: TGTGCCAGCAGTGAGAGCTCCTACGAGCAGTACTTC. Its protein product is CASSESSYEQYF.

The CDR3 coding sequence is TGTGCCAGCAGTGACGGGACTGCGCTCTACGAGCAGTACTTC. This codes for CASSDGTALYEQYF. The chain employs TRBV6-1 and TRBJ2-7; D is perhaps TRBD2 (6 bases). Looked up from germline, CDR1 is MNHNS and CDR2 is SASEGT. The CDR3 covers 14 residues. Deletions cut 3 bases from V and 3 bases from J, with 12 bases between.

The J gene is TRBJ2-2, the V gene TRBV5-4, with a weak D call TRBD1 (6 bases). The germline V gene encodes CDR1 SGHNT and CDR2 YYREEE (reference sequence). The CDR3 is 15 residues long. V lost 0 bases to trimming and J lost 7 bases, with 13 bases between them. The CDR3 DNA reads TGTGCCAGCAGCTTGGAAGTGGGGGCGGGCGGGGAGCTGTTTTTT. Translated, it gives CASSLEVGAGGELFF. The full variable domain, with the rest looked up from reference TRBV5-4 and TRBJ2-2, is ETGVTQSPTHLIKTRGQQVTLRCSSQSGHNTVSWYQQALGQGPQFIFQYYREEENGRGNFPPRFSGLQFPNYSSELNVNALELDDSALYLCASSLEVGAGGELFFGEGSRLTVL.

The chain is built from TRBV5-1 and TRBJ1-2; D is perhaps TRBD1 (5 bases). There are 12 residues in the CDR3. Germline CDR1 SGHRS, CDR2 YFSETQ. Between the trimmed V and J ends, which lost 4 bases and 7 bases, there was a span of 11 bases. CDR3: CASSQGISGYTF. As DNA, the CDR3 is TGCGCCAGCAGCCAGGGAATTAGTGGCTACACCTTC. Looking up the rest from reference TRBV5-1 and TRBJ1-2 gives the full variable domain: KAGVTQTPRYLIKTRGQQVTLSCSPISGHRSVSWYQQTPGQGLQFLFEYFSETQRNKGNFPGRFSGRQFSNSRSEMNVSTLELGDSALYLCASSQGISGYTFGSGTRLTVV.